This T cell receptor (beta chain) was obtained from a study of early T cells in non-severe SARS-CoV-2 infection. Study overall: Sequencing was performed on bulk RNA from unsorted whole blood, leaving chains unpaired.

This clonotype has ten or more counts. Molecules of cDNA were individually given unique molecular identifiers that were attached to them. TCRdb analysed the 5' RACE reads with MiXCR anew, one entry per CDR3 protein. The sample comprises tens of thousands of distinct CDR3 sequences, 14% to 15% of which are singletons, and roughly 6% rests with the top ten. The CDR3 is 14 residues long. The germline V gene encodes CDR1 MNHEY and CDR2 SVGEGT. Trimming cost V 8 bases and J 5 bases, with 18 bases left between them. The specimen sequenced was whole blood. The receptor was isolated from an adult who was a healthcare worker with PCR-confirmed SARS-CoV-2 infection or an uninfected control (not recorded which). V gene TRBV6-2 or TRBV6-3 combines with J gene TRBJ1-2, with a tentative D call TRBD1 (5 bases). The CDR3 sequence: CASGAGAGLYGYTF. The CDR3 bases are TGTGCCAGCGGGGCCGGGGCCGGACTGTATGGCTACACCTTC.